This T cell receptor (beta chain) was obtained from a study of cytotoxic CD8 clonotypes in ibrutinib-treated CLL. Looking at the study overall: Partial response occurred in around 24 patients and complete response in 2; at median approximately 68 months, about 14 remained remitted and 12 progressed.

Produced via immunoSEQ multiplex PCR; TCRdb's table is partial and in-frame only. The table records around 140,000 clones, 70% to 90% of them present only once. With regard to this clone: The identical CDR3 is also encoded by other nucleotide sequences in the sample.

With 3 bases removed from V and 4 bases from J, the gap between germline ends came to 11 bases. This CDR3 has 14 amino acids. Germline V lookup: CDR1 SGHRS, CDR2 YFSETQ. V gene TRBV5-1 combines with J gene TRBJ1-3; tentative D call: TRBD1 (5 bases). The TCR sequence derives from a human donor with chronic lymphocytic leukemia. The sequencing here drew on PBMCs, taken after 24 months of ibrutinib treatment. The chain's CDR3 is CASSSMDTGNTIYF. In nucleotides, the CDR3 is TGCGCCAGCAGCTCGATGGACACAGGAAACACCATATATTTT.